These 22 T cell receptor beta chains share one sample of origin, sequenced in a study of cytomegalovirus exposure and HLA in healthy donors. The method was immunoSEQ multiplex PCR; TCRdb's version includes in-frame clones alone and lacks a portion of them. The sample includes over 150,000 clones, about 86% seen only once; the top ten take under 7%. Sequenced sample: PBMCs. The receptors were gathered from a woman in her 30s in good health and CMV-seronegative.

The chain is built from TRBV15 and TRBJ1-6; no reliable D call. Germline CDR1 is LNHNV and CDR2 is YYDKDF (reference sequence). V was pared by 1 base and J by 2 bases, with 12 bases between. CDR3 length: 17 amino acids. The CDR3 reads CATSRGGGLPYNSPLHF. The CDR3 DNA sequence: TGTGCCACCAGCAGAGGTGGAGGGCTACCCTATAATTCACCCCTCCACTTT.

This chain connects TRBV12-5 to TRBJ2-3; TRBD1 agrees at 7 bases. The CDR3 loop spans 14 amino acids. The germline V gene encodes CDR1 LGHNT and CDR2 FRNRAP. After removal of 1 base from V and 10 bases from J, the junction contained 8 bases not matched to a gene. CDR3 loop: CASGLETARGPQYF. For the CDR3, the DNA is TGTGCTAGTGGTTTGGAAACCGCGAGGGGGCCGCAGTATTTT.

This clone was seen a few times. The V and J genes are TRBV18 and TRBJ1-1; possibly TRBD1 for D (6 bases). The CDR3 is 16 amino acids. CDR1 is KGHSH, CDR2 LQKENI, per germline. Deletions cut 2 bases from V and 2 bases from J, with 15 bases between. The DNA of the CDR3 is TGTGCCAGCTCACCATTAGGCGGGACACCCAACACTGAAGCTTTCTTT. Residues: CASSPLGGTPNTEAFF.

The CDR3 is CASSQDRYTGELFF. The CDR3 DNA sequence: TGCGCCAGCAGCCAAGACAGGTACACCGGGGAGCTGTTTTTT. The rearrangement links TRBV4-1 to TRBJ2-2; D not resolved. Looked up from germline, CDR1 is MGHRA and CDR2 is YSYEKL. The CDR3 loop spans 14 amino acids. The V end was cut by 0 bases, the J end by 3 bases, with 5 bases between.

This chain connects TRBV29-1 to TRBJ2-7, with D hard to call. Germline CDR1 reads SQVTM; CDR2 reads ANQGSEA. V lost 0 bases and J lost 0, with 15 bases in between. This CDR3 spans 16 amino acids. The CDR3, as DNA: TGCAGCGTTGAAGACCGGCAGTCGGGCGTCTCCTACGAGCAGTACTTC. It encodes CSVEDRQSGVSYEQYF.

The chain employs TRBV7-3 and TRBJ2-3; 7 nucleotides line up with TRBD1. Germline V lookup: CDR1 SGHTA, CDR2 FQGTGA. The ends lost 6 bases at V and 3 bases at J; junction bases unmatched: 9. The length of the CDR3 is 15 residues. In nucleotides, the CDR3 is TGTGCCAGCAGTAATACAGGGGTGGGGACAGATACGCAGTATTTT. Translating it yields CASSNTGVGTDTQYF. The full variable domain, rest sourced from reference TRBV7-3 and TRBJ2-3, is GAGVSQTPSNKVTEKGKYVELRCDPISGHTALYWYRQSLGQGPEFLIYFQGTGAADDSGLPNDRFFAVRPEGSVSTLKIQRTERGDSAVYLCASSNTGVGTDTQYFGPGTRLTVL.

J is TRBJ2-7 and V is TRBV4-3; D unresolved. The V and J ends lost 4 bases and 7 bases respectively, with 14 bases between them. CDR3 length equals 13 residues. Germline lookup yields CDR1 LGHNA and CDR2 YSLEER. The CDR3 spells CASSLHDGYEQYF. The CDR3 nucleotides read TGCGCCAGCAGCCTCCACGACGGGTATGAGCAGTACTTC.

V and J are TRBV27 and TRBJ1-2, with 7 bases matching TRBD1. The CDR3 length is 13 residues. Looked up from germline, CDR1 is MNHEY and CDR2 is SMNVEV (reference sequence). Unmatched junction bases numbered 5, after V lost 6 bases and J lost 4 bases. CDR3 in amino acids: CASSPGQSYGYTF. CDR3 in DNA: TGTGCCAGCAGCCCGGGACAGAGCTATGGCTACACCTTC.

The rearrangement uses TRBV7-8 and TRBJ1-1; unclear D gene. The germline V gene encodes CDR1 SGHVS and CDR2 FQNEAQ. V was cut by 5 bases and J by 1 base, with 8 bases left in between. The CDR3 covers 13 residues. CDR3 in DNA: TGTGCCAGCAGCGCTTCACAGAACACTGAAGCTTTCTTT. This gives the protein CASSASQNTEAFF.

This chain connects TRBV29-1 to TRBJ1-2; D remains ambiguous. V was cut by 6 bases and J by 8 bases, with 19 bases left in between. Germline lookup yields CDR1 SQVTM and CDR2 ANQGSEA. The CDR3 extends over 13 amino acids. Here the CDR3 DNA reads TGCAGCGTAAATACCCGGACGGGTTACGGCTACACCTTC. Amino acid sequence: CSVNTRTGYGYTF.

This clone was seen a handful of times. V gene TRBV19 combines with J gene TRBJ1-5; no reliable D call. V was trimmed by 2 bases and J by 7 bases, leaving 15 bases between them. The CDR3 length is 15 residues. Germline lookup yields CDR1 LNHDA and CDR2 SQIVND (reference sequence). CDR3 protein: CASSIPPGSGQPQHF. The CDR3, as DNA: TGTGCCAGTAGTATACCCCCGGGCAGCGGGCAGCCCCAGCATTTT.

This chain uses TRBV4-1 with TRBJ1-2, with D unclear. The CDR3 runs to 17 residues. The V end was cut by 0 bases, the J end by 0 bases, with 14 bases between. CDR1 is MGHRA, CDR2 YSYEKL, per germline. The CDR3 DNA reads TGCGCCAGCAGCCAAGAAATGAGAGGAGTAGCTAACTATGGCTACACCTTC. This codes for CASSQEMRGVANYGYTF.

In this sample, this clone turned up once. V gene TRBV6-5 combines with J gene TRBJ1-2; 9 positions match TRBD1. The CDR3 has 13 amino acids. Trimming at V came to 7 bases and at J to 8 bases, leaving 8 bases not matched to a gene. CDR1 and CDR2 from the germline V gene are MNHEY and SVGAGI. DNA for the CDR3: TGTGCCAGCAAAAAGGGACAGGGAATCGGCTACACCTTC. It codes for CASKKGQGIGYTF.

Comments on this clone: At the DNA level, this CDR3 is encoded by other sequences in the same sample as well. The chain's CDR3 is CASSLEWGNTEAFF. CDR3 nucleotides: TGTGCCAGCAGCTTGGAGTGGGGAAACACTGAAGCTTTCTTT. The J gene is TRBJ1-1, the V gene TRBV5-4; no clear D. Trimming left V 0 bases short and J 2 bases short, with 8 bases between. There are 14 residues in the CDR3. Germline V CDR1 and CDR2: SGHNT, YYREEE (reference sequence).

CDR3 nucleotide sequence: TGTGCCAGCAGTTACGGTAGCAGGGGGGATACTGAAGCTTTCTTT. Its protein is CASSYGSRGDTEAFF. This chain links TRBV6-5 with TRBJ1-1; 7 nucleotides agree with TRBD1. The germline V gene has CDR1 MNHEY and CDR2 SVGAGI. The length of the CDR3 is 15 residues. Trimming removed 2 bases from V and 5 bases from J; junction bases left unmatched: 8.

This sequence joins TRBV29-1 and TRBJ2-7, with D perhaps TRBD2 (6 bases). Trimming took off 4 bases at V and 7 bases at J, with 20 bases between the two ends. The CDR3 runs 14 residues. Germline CDR1 SQVTM, CDR2 ANQGSEA. The CDR3 spells CSVGGDWRLREQYF. In DNA form, the CDR3 reads TGCAGCGTTGGGGGGGACTGGCGCTTAAGGGAGCAGTACTTC.

The chain recombines TRBV19 with TRBJ1-2, with 7 bases that match TRBD1. V shed 4 bases, J shed 6 bases, and the junction held 11 bases outside the gene matches. CDR3 length: 15 residues. Germline values: CDR1 LNHDA, CDR2 SQIVND (reference sequence). The CDR3 coding sequence is TGTGCCAGTAGTAGACATACAGGGGATTTGAATGGCTACACCTTC. Its protein product is CASSRHTGDLNGYTF.

This chain uses TRBV6-5 with TRBJ1-2; 7 bases are a match to TRBD1. The germline V gene encodes CDR1 MNHEY and CDR2 SVGAGI. The J segment lost 1 base and the V segment lost 7 bases, leaving 9 bases of the junction unmatched. This CDR3 has 15 residues. The DNA of the CDR3 is TGTGCCAGCACCGCAAACAGGGGAGGTAACTATGGCTACACCTTC. The encoded protein is CASTANRGGNYGYTF.

V is TRBV30 and J is TRBJ1-3, with D possibly TRBD1 on 6 matching bases. The CDR3 is 14 amino acids. Germline CDR1 reads GTSNPN; CDR2 reads SVGIG (reference sequence). V shed 6 bases and J shed 5 bases, with 17 bases lying between them. The CDR3 sequence is CACHKRGKRNTIYF. CDR3 nucleotides: TGTGCCTGCCACAAGAGGGGGAAAAGAAACACCATATATTTT.

The J gene is TRBJ2-7, the V gene TRBV28; 10 bases line up with TRBD1. The CDR3 spans 14 residues. J gave up 2 bases and V 3 bases, and 1 base lay outside the gene matches. The germline CDR1 and CDR2 sequences are MDHEN and SYDVKM. CDR3 sequence reads: CASSLTGGTYEQYF. The CDR3 DNA sequence: TGTGCCAGCAGTTTGACAGGGGGCACCTACGAGCAGTACTTC. Based on the CDR3 plus reference TRBV28 and TRBJ2-7, the full variable domain is DVKVTQSSRYLVKRTGEKVFLECVQDMDHENMFWYRQDPGLGLRLIYFSYDVKMKEKGDIPEGYSVSREKKERFSLILESASTNQTSMYLCASSLTGGTYEQYFGPGTRLTVT.

The chain uses TRBV11-3 and TRBJ2-3, with D tentatively TRBD1 (7 bases). This CDR3 is built from 13 residues. Germline V CDR1 and CDR2: SGHNT, YENEEA. The ends were cut back, 5 bases at V and 5 bases at J, with 11 bases in the middle. CDR3 residues: CASSGRTGDTQYF. The CDR3 DNA reads TGTGCCAGCAGCGGGAGGACAGGAGATACGCAGTATTTT.

This clone was recorded once. The chain joins TRBV5-5 to TRBJ2-7, with D maybe TRBD2 (5 bases). The CDR3 extends over 15 amino acids. The ends were cut back, 5 bases at V and 1 base at J, with 16 bases in the middle. Germline lookup yields CDR1 SGHKS and CDR2 YYEKEE (reference sequence). The CDR3 nucleotides read TGTGCCAGCAGTTTCGGACTGAGGTCTTCCTACGAGCAGTACTTC. Its translation is CASSFGLRSSYEQYF.